This T cell receptor beta chain came from a study of T cells in Graves' hyperthyroidism and ophthalmopathy. The study, taken as a whole, reports: Among clonotypes expanded in thyroid above 0.001, most were also found in blood.

A word on this clonotype: Its antigen is unknown.

Duration under 3 months, a NOSPECS grade of at least 4, and a Clinical Activity Score of at least 3 characterized the ophthalmopathy patients. The study left out patients who had uncontrolled infection, other autoimmune disease, pregnancy or lactation. In making diagnoses, clinical symptoms, serum thyroxine and TRAb, thyroid ultrasound and orbital computed tomography were all used. TCR beta CDR3 regions were amplified from RNA transcripts. The HTBI primer set was used in a first-round RT-PCR of the TCR CDR3. TCRdb ran MiXCR on the multiplex PCR reads and lists one entry per CDR3 protein. The table has 620,000 or so distinct CDR3 sequences, more than 12% seen once. The sequence was obtained from a woman aged 45-65 years with Graves' ophthalmopathy. The sequenced sample was blood.

CDR3 DNA: TGTGCCAGCAGTGAATTTCGGCAGGGGGGGGCTTTCTTT. Its protein is CASSEFRQGGAFF. The gene calls are TRBV7-8 and TRBJ1-1; 7 bases match TRBD1. The CDR3 loop spans 13 amino acids. The V and J ends lost 6 bases and 11 bases, in that order; junction bases with no gene match: 12. CDR1 SGHVS and CDR2 FQNEAQ come from the germline V gene.